This T cell receptor (beta chain) was observed in a study of vaccination and CD4 T cells after COVID-19. Study results and limitations: Median reactive clonotypes, those recognizing SARS-CoV-2, rose from around 21 to 38, not significantly.

This clonotype was counted between two and nine times. Its antigen remains unknown. Regarding treatment: roughly 11-day PBMC culture with coronavirus spike peptide pools or control peptides (ViraFEST assay). Wells that each held 1.8 million or so PBMCs were cultured with roughly 9.8 IU/ml IL-2 and approximately 9.6 ug/ml peptide pools. CD4+ T cells that had been cultured provided DNA sequenced with the Oncomine TCR Beta short-read assay. MiXCR was run by TCRdb on the PCR reads, yielding one entry per CDR3 protein. The sample lists some 3,500 distinct CDR3 sequences, less than 45% occurring once. There are 13 residues in the CDR3. Deletions cut 6 bases from V and 11 bases from J, with 14 bases between.

This TCR was recovered from a human donor who had recovered from COVID-19. Material: CD4+ T cells from blood, cultured in vitro. This chain connects TRBV12-3 or TRBV12-4 to TRBJ1-6; no reliable D call. The CDR3 sequence is CASSPRSAAPLHF. The CDR3 DNA reads as TGTGCCAGCAGCCCCCGGTCCGCGGCACCCCTCCACTTT.